The clone carrying this T cell receptor (beta chain) showed up just once. The repertoire was sequenced with immunoSEQ multiplex PCR; TCRdb's copy has only in-frame clones and lacks some. The sample shows 180,000 or so clones, 70% to 90% of them seen only once. The data were taken from a study of blood T cell repertoires in COVID-19. Study details: PBMCs, B-cell-depleted T cells, or T cells provided the cDNA or gDNA that made up the material.

The CDR3 is 14 amino acids. V was trimmed by 4 bases and J by 3 bases, leaving 13 bases between them. Germline CDR1 and CDR2: SGHDN and FVKESK. Material: peripheral blood. This chain links TRBV14 with TRBJ2-7; tentative D call: TRBD1 (5 bases). The sequence derives from a man aged 60-69 years with acute or convalescent COVID-19. Here the CDR3 DNA reads TGTGCCAGCAGCCTAGCAGGGATTAACTACGAGCAGTACTTC. Amino acids: CASSLAGINYEQYF.